This T cell receptor beta chain was documented in a study of T cell responses to AZD1222 COVID-19 vaccine. General study results and limits: Just a handful of AZD1222 recipients were seropositive at baseline.

TCRdb keeps only in-frame clones here, not all; method: immunoSEQ multiplex PCR. The sample includes around 77,000 clones, roughly 85% of them seen just once. On this clone: The antigen is unknown.

This material consisted of peripheral blood, taken on day 0 of AZD1222 vaccination. This TCR was sampled from an adult in good health.

The CDR3 reads CASSQDRGNYNEQFF. Written as DNA, the CDR3 is TGCGCCAGCAGCCAAGACAGGGGCAACTACAATGAGCAGTTCTTC. V and J are TRBV4-1 and TRBJ2-1, with D possibly TRBD1 on 6 matching bases. Germline values: CDR1 MGHRA, CDR2 YSYEKL. V was shortened by 0 bases and J by 3 bases, with 9 bases between the two germline ends. This CDR3 spans 15 amino acids.